The clone carrying this T cell receptor (beta chain) was observed a few times. This entry comes from a study of blood T cell repertoires in COVID-19. Study in general: The study drew acute and convalescent COVID-19 samples from the United States, Italy and Spain. Sources were T cells, B-cell-depleted T cells, or PBMCs; the material itself was cDNA or gDNA.

Germline V gene sequence: CDR1 SGHAT, CDR2 FQNNGV. The ends were cut back, 1 base at V and 5 bases at J, with 11 bases in the middle. There are 14 residues in the CDR3. Original methodology: Reference gene primer amplification yielded estimated nucleated cell counts. Libraries were prepared by immunoSEQ multiplex PCR; TCRdb keeps only in-frame clonotypes and omits some of them. V and J calls plus clone size are reproduced from that table; the DNA served to infer D and trimming. The data show more than 150,000 clones, less than 90% seen once. The sequenced sample consisted of peripheral blood. V gene TRBV11-2 combines with J gene TRBJ1-1, with D uncertain. The receptor's source is a man aged 65-85 years with active or convalescent COVID-19. The CDR3 is CASSLGAQTTEAFF. In DNA, the CDR3 is TGTGCCAGCAGCTTAGGCGCCCAGACAACTGAAGCTTTCTTT.